The clone carrying this T cell receptor (beta chain) came up many times. The target antigen is unknown. The data belong to a study of metastatic and nonmetastatic thyroid tumors. At the level of the study: Samples came from malignant and benign thyroid patients, and repertoires were compared across blood and tumor or nodule tissue. Study findings and constraints: Benign nodules were reported to have significantly lower TCR beta diversity than malignant thyroid tumors, in blood and tumor.

No treatment of any kind had been given to any patient before thyroid surgery. TCRdb used MiXCR to call clones anew from the PCR reads. The table lists 20,000 or so clones, roughly an eighth of them singletons. Germline CDR1 reads KGHSH; CDR2 reads LQKENI. The CDR3 covers 15 residues. Trimming removed 1 base at V and 2 bases at J, with 8 bases between. The sequenced sample consisted of blood. The rearrangement uses TRBV18 and TRBJ2-2; D may be TRBD1 (5 bases). This TCR came from a male donor with papillary thyroid cancer or a benign thyroid nodule (not recorded which). Some clones in this sample may be carry-over from other donors' samples. In DNA, the CDR3 is TGTGCCAGCTCACCACGGCAGGGAAACACCGGGGAGCTGTTTTTT. Residues: CASSPRQGNTGELFF.